A selection of T cell receptor beta chains follows, all from one sample in a study of early T cells in non-severe SARS-CoV-2 infection. TCRdb called the 5' RACE reads again in MiXCR, with one record for every CDR3 protein. The sample has tens of thousands of distinct CDR3 sequences, about 6% seen once. Source material: whole blood. The receptor set was obtained from an adult who was a healthcare worker with PCR-confirmed SARS-CoV-2 infection or an uninfected control (not recorded which). Each CDR3 is given without its conserved first and last residue.

TRBV28	TRBJ2-3	ASNTVRTGAQY
TRBV7-2	TRBJ2-7	ASAGPSYEQY
TRBV4-1	TRBJ2-7	ASSQHLSYEQY
TRBV20-1	TRBJ2-3	SAPVGGAVEGTQY
TRBV5-1	TRBJ1-6	ASSLEGTGGSPLH
TRBV2	TRBJ2-7	ASSPGSYEQY
TRBV11-1	TRBJ2-1	ASSPGGGATVGYNEQF
TRBV7-6	TRBJ2-1	ASSQGPGLDNEQF
TRBV9	TRBJ1-1	ASSLSPRVTEAF
TRBV7-8	TRBJ2-1	ASSGQTSGSYNEQF
TRBV6-4	TRBJ2-3	ASSDSTTDTQY
TRBV28	TRBJ2-5	ASRYGTGRQETQY
TRBV7-8	TRBJ2-7	ASSALLAGSSYEQY
TRBV12-3/TRBV12-4	TRBJ1-5	ASSSRDHTQPQH
TRBV6-6	TRBJ2-7	ASSYLGGMTYEQY